This T cell receptor beta chain was identified during a study of blood T cell repertoires in COVID-19. Per germline, CDR1 LNHDA and CDR2 SQIVND (reference sequence). V gave up 0 bases and J gave up 2 bases, with 7 bases separating them. The CDR3 runs to 14 residues. Data came from immunoSEQ multiplex PCR; TCRdb stores just in-frame clones and leaves some out. The table records approximately 250,000 clones, 75% to 90% of them present only once. The chain couples TRBV19 to TRBJ1-2, with D perhaps TRBD1 (5 bases). The sample taken for sequencing was PBMCs or T cells enriched from blood (not recorded which). This TCR came from a woman under 40 who had recovered from COVID-19. This chain's CDR3 is CASSIDRQNYGYTF. In DNA form, the CDR3 reads TGTGCCAGTAGTATAGATCGACAGAACTATGGCTACACCTTC.